What follows are 19 T cell receptor beta chains derived from one specimen sequenced in a study of blood T cells in healthy people across ages. The second PCR ran roughly 7 to 12 cycles with a sample-barcoded 5' primer and J-beta primers. One entry per CDR3 protein, called by TCRdb with MiXCR from the 5' RACE reads. The data contain 1.5 million to 2 million distinct CDR3 sequences, roughly 28% of them singletons. The sample taken for sequencing was blood. The receptors shown here come from a woman aged 25 to 39 in good health.

The chain joins TRBV20-1 to TRBJ1-4; D is unclear. Germline V gene lookup returns CDR1 DFQATT and CDR2 SNEGSKA (reference sequence). CDR3 length equals 12 residues. V lost 5 bases and J lost 5, with 9 bases in between. In DNA form, the CDR3 reads TGCAGTGCTGGACCGAACAATGAAAAACTGTTTTTT. It specifies CSAGPNNEKLFF.

The chain uses TRBV20-1 and TRBJ1-5; D gene ambiguous. V was cut by 0 bases and J by 0 bases, with 9 bases left in between. Looked up from germline, CDR1 is DFQATT and CDR2 is SNEGSKA (reference sequence). The CDR3 has 15 residues. The CDR3 is CSARDWKNSNQPQHF. CDR3 coding DNA: TGCAGTGCTAGAGATTGGAAGAATAGCAATCAGCCCCAGCATTTT.

The chain carries TRBV20-1 and TRBJ1-1; possibly TRBD1 for D (5 bases). CDR1 is DFQATT and CDR2 is SNEGSKA in the germline V gene (reference sequence). Deletions cut 6 bases from V and 5 bases from J, with 19 bases between. The CDR3 consists of 14 residues. The CDR3 nucleotides are TGCAGTGCAACAAGGAGGGGCGCAGGGACTGAAGCTTTCTTT. Its protein product is CSATRRGAGTEAFF.

Notes on this clonotype: This could be a read error, since a much larger clone is one nucleotide away. This sequence joins TRBV7-9 and TRBJ2-5; D remains ambiguous. The CDR3 is 14 residues long. CDR1 is SEHNR, CDR2 FQNEAQ, per germline (reference sequence). The CDR3 protein is CSSSLGSLLETQYF. The CDR3 DNA reads as TGTTCCAGCAGCTTAGGTTCCCTATTGGAGACCCAGTACTTC.

This clonotype was found a few times. In nucleotides, the CDR3 is TGTGCCAGCAGTTCCAGGGGGATCCCCTATGGCTACACCTTC. Translated: CASSSRGIPYGYTF. The rearrangement uses TRBV6-5 and TRBJ1-2; 7 bases line up with TRBD1. V gave up 4 bases and J gave up 4 bases; unmatched junction bases: 6. The CDR3 length is 14 residues. Germline values: CDR1 MNHEY, CDR2 SVGAGI.

This clonotype was counted only a few times. The chain couples TRBV12-3 or TRBV12-4 to TRBJ1-5; TRBD1 aligns across 8 bases. This CDR3 spans 14 amino acids. Unmatched junction bases numbered 3, after V lost 5 bases and J lost 3 bases. CDR3 sequence (DNA): TGTGCCAGCAGTAGACAGGGGATCAATCAGCCCCAGCATTTT. Amino acid sequence: CASSRQGINQPQHF.

This sequence joins TRBV7-9 and TRBJ1-2, with unresolved D. Per germline, CDR1 SEHNR and CDR2 FQNEAQ (reference sequence). V gave up 0 bases and J gave up 5 bases, with 13 bases separating them. The CDR3 loop spans 15 amino acids. CDR3 amino acids: CASSLARADLYGYTF. CDR3 DNA sequence: TGTGCCAGCAGCTTAGCGCGAGCGGATTTATATGGCTACACCTTC.

There are many counts of this clonotype. This CDR3 reads CSGASGRLETQYF. Here the CDR3 DNA reads TGCAGTGGGGCGAGCGGGAGGTTGGAGACCCAGTACTTC. The chain joins TRBV20-1 to TRBJ2-5, with 9 bases matching TRBD2. From germline, CDR1 is DFQATT and CDR2 SNEGSKA (reference sequence). The CDR3 has 13 residues. V dropped 7 bases and J dropped 5; count of bases not matched to a gene: 8.

This chain joins TRBV4-1 and TRBJ1-5; D not resolved. Germline CDR1 is MGHRA and CDR2 is YSYEKL. CDR3 size: 13 residues. Trimming took off 2 bases at V and 6 bases at J, with 8 bases between the two ends. The CDR3 nucleotides are TGCGCCAGCAGCCAATATGATACTCAGCCCCAGCATTTT. This translates into CASSQYDTQPQHF.

The V and J genes are TRBV6-6 and TRBJ2-5, with 8 bases that match TRBD1. V lost 6 bases, J lost 7 bases, and 10 bases stayed unmatched. The CDR3 length is 14 residues. Per the germline V gene, CDR1 is MNHNY and CDR2 is SVGAGI (reference sequence). This CDR3 reads CASSHLDREVTQYF. CDR3 coding DNA: TGTGCCAGCAGCCACCTGGACAGGGAGGTGACCCAGTACTTC.

The table lists this clonotype with many counts. The chain joins TRBV9 to TRBJ1-4; weak D call: TRBD1 (6 bases). Germline CDR1 and CDR2: SGDLS and YYNGEE. This CDR3 contains 13 residues. Between the trimmed V and J ends, which lost 10 bases and 2 bases, there was a span of 12 bases. Here the CDR3 DNA reads TGTGCCTCCGGAGGGGGGACTAATGAAAAACTGTTTTTT. It translates to CASGGGTNEKLFF.

This rearrangement joins TRBV18 to TRBJ1-2, with unresolved D. Deletions cut 6 bases from V and 6 bases from J, with 14 bases between. The CDR3 contains 13 residues. The germline V gene encodes CDR1 KGHSH and CDR2 LQKENI. CDR3: CASSSGLVDGYTF. The CDR3 DNA follows: TGTGCCAGCTCCTCGGGCTTAGTCGATGGCTACACCTTC.

This clonotype has at least ten counts. This chain joins TRBV20-1 and TRBJ1-2, with D maybe TRBD1 (5 bases). V was clipped by 0 bases and J by 2 bases, with 10 bases between them. CDR3 length: 14 residues. Germline loops: CDR1 DFQATT, CDR2 SNEGSKA (reference sequence). The DNA of the CDR3 is TGCAGTGCTAGAGATCGGGGGGAAAACTATGGCTACACCTTC. Translated, it gives CSARDRGENYGYTF.

This clonotype appeared a few times. The chain carries TRBV4-3 and TRBJ2-3; TRBD2 is a possible D gene (7 bases). In germline, CDR1 is LGHNA, CDR2 YSLEER. CDR3 length equals 15 residues. V shed 4 bases and J shed 2 bases, with 13 bases lying between them. The CDR3 spells CASSPGQRDTDTQYF. The CDR3 DNA sequence: TGCGCCAGCAGCCCCGGACAGCGGGACACAGATACGCAGTATTTT.

V is TRBV7-2 and J is TRBJ2-7, with 8 positions matching TRBD2. The V gene's germline CDR1 is SGHTA and CDR2 FQGNSA. The CDR3 totals 14 residues. With V trimmed by 6 bases and J by 2 bases, 6 bases remained unmatched. The DNA of the CDR3 is TGTGCCAGCAGTACTAGCGGTTCCGCCTACGAGCAGTACTTC. This translates into CASSTSGSAYEQYF.

This chain uses TRBV12-3 or TRBV12-4 with TRBJ2-1; 7 nucleotides match TRBD1. Trimming at V came to 5 bases and at J to 1 base, leaving 5 bases not matched to a gene. This CDR3 is 15 amino acids long. CDR3 nucleotides: TGTGCCAGCAGTCCCCAGGGACAGTCCTACAATGAGCAGTTCTTC. The encoded protein is CASSPQGQSYNEQFF.

This chain links TRBV3-1 with TRBJ1-2; 8 nucleotides line up with TRBD1. CDR1 and CDR2 from the germline V gene are LGHDT and YNNKEL (reference sequence). V was pared by 0 bases and J by 4 bases, with 10 bases of the junction left unmatched. The CDR3 has 17 amino acids. CDR3 protein: CASSQEEETGVSYGYTF. CDR3 DNA sequence: TGTGCCAGCAGCCAAGAGGAGGAGACAGGGGTTAGCTATGGCTACACCTTC. The whole variable domain, remainder taken from reference TRBV3-1 and TRBJ1-2, is DTAVSQTPKYLVTQMGNDKSIKCEQNLGHDTMYWYKQDSKKFLKIMFSYNNKELIINETVPNRFSPKSPDKAHLNLHINSLELGDSAVYFCASSQEEETGVSYGYTFGSGTRLTVV.

Note on this clonotype: A much bigger clone sits one base away, suggesting this may be a read error. The chain links TRBV11-2 to TRBJ2-7, with D possibly TRBD1 on 6 matching bases. Between the trimmed V and J ends, which lost 5 bases and 0 bases, there was a span of 11 bases. Looked up from germline, CDR1 is SGHAT and CDR2 is FQNNGV. The length of the CDR3 is 14 residues. CDR3 in DNA: TGTGCCAGCAGCACCCGGGACATCTCCTACGAGCAGTACTTC. The encoded protein is CASSTRDISYEQYF.

This clonotype was seen many times. The CDR3 loop is CATSRDREGAKNIQYF. Written as DNA, the CDR3 is TGTGCCACCAGCAGAGATCGAGAGGGGGCCAAAAACATTCAGTACTTC. V is TRBV15 and J is TRBJ2-4; D possibly matches TRBD1 or TRBD2 (5 bases each). The CDR3 length is 16 residues. V lost 0 bases and J lost 1, with 10 bases in between. CDR1 and CDR2 (germline): LNHNV, YYDKDF (reference sequence).